One T cell receptor (beta chain) is described in this entry. Trimming cost V 1 base and J 4 bases, with 17 bases left between them. The CDR3 is 16 amino acids. Germline V gene lookup returns CDR1 SGHRS and CDR2 YFSETQ. RNA extraction and reverse transcription yielded cDNA as sequencing template. Some clones are missing from TCRdb's copy, which holds only in-frame ones; the method was immunoSEQ multiplex PCR. In the table there are fewer than 200,000 clones, 60% to 75% of which are singletons. The entry originates in a study of CD8+ T cells in alopecia areata. The wider study: Tofacitinib dosing lasted 6 to 18 months, which was then followed by 6 months off drug.

Indicated treatment: oral pan-JAK inhibitor, 5-10 mg twice daily. Source: CD4+ T cells sorted from blood, taken at week 24, from a patient treated with tofacitinib. The sequence came from a human donor with alopecia areata. J is TRBJ1-2 and V is TRBV5-1; a possible D gene is TRBD1 (5 bases). The CDR3 is CASSLPGVQGIYGYTF. CDR3 DNA sequence: TGCGCCAGCAGCTTGCCCGGAGTGCAGGGAATCTATGGCTACACCTTC.